The sequence of this T cell receptor beta chain was determined in a study of T cell repertoires in cytomegalovirus infection (dated by TCRdb to about 2019). About the investigation overall: Alongside well-studied HLA-B-restricted epitopes, the peptide stimulations were aimed at recently identified HLA-C-restricted CMV epitopes, whose presentation resists viral immunomodulation. The HLA type of each donor mattered for the analysis, because public TCR beta signatures pointed to carriage of CMV infection along with the matching HLA type.

The treatment or condition label, as the study defines it: in vitro stimulation with specific CMV peptide epitopes to enrich CMV-specific T cells. The CDR3 runs 15 amino acids, cysteine and phenylalanine included. Only the CDR3 portion is preserved as DNA: 45 bases, with reading frame beginning at the first base. The junction shows trimming of 2 bases on V and 5 bases on J, plus 13 bases between the germline ends. From a lookup of the germline V gene, CDR1 and CDR2 are WSHSY and SAAADI. This clonotype was seen a few times. The antigen it binds to is not known. Qualities for individual bases were not recorded, and no much larger clone is one base off. Sequencing took place on an Illumina HiSeq 1500. TCRdb trimmed public reads at Q25 via fastp, called clones via MiXCR and kept in-frame beta chains. Here each entry gathers all rows of one CDR3 protein and keeps the most common genes and DNA. A total of about a million distinct CDR3 sequences appear in this sample, about 33% of them only once. The ten largest clones add up to 13% of the sample.

Overall study outcomes, separate from this receptor: The ex vivo response was dominated by HLA-C-restricted CMV-specific TCR beta clonotypes, which also provided the single most frequent clonotype in two of eight donors. Carriers of CMV infection plus the relevant HLA type were discriminated by the cumulative frequency of public TCR beta family members in the study cohort and in an independent approximately 360-donor cohort.

The rearranged segments are TRBV10-2 and TRBJ2-1; the D gene is perhaps TRBD2, on 6 matching bases. The source of this sequence is a human donor in good health (CMV status not recorded). Some clones in this sample may be carry-over from other donors' samples. The material sequenced was cultured CD8+ T cells from PBMCs, taken from culture after CMV antigen stimulation. The nucleotides read TGCGCCAGCAGTGAGGTATCAGGAGGGGACAATGAGCAGTTCTTC. This yields the protein CASSEVSGGDNEQFF.